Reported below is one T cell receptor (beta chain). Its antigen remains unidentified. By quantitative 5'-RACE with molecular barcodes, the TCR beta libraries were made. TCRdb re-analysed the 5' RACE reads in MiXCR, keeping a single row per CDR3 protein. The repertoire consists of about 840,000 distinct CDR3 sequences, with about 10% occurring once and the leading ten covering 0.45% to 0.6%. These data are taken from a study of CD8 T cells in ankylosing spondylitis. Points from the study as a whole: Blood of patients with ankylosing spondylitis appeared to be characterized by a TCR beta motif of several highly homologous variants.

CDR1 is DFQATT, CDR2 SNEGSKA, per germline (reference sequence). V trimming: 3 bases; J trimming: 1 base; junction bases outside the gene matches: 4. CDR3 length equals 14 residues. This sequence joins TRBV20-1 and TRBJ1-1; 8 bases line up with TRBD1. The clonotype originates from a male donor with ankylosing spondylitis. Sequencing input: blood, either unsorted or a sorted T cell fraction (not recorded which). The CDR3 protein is CSARQGAPNTEAFF. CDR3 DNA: TGCAGTGCTAGGCAGGGGGCTCCGAACACTGAAGCTTTCTTT.